Included here is one T cell receptor beta chain sequence, with context. The clone's antigen remains unknown. Nothing much larger sits one base from this clone, and base qualities are not available. The CDR3 starts with the cysteine, ends with the phenylalanine, and has 14 residues. The entry retains the CDR3 DNA only, 42 bases that are in frame from base 1. Here V drops 3 bases and J drops 4 bases, and the junction holds 4 bases not matched to any gene. CDR1 and CDR2 are drawn from the germline V gene: MNHNS, SASEGT. Whole blood was collected in K2EDTA tubes by collaborating institutions according to the institutions' own protocols. For TCRbeta analysis, collaborators shipped samples as frozen whole blood, isolated PBMCs, or DNA extracted from either of those sample types. The source of the sample is a study of blood T cell repertoires in COVID-19 (dated by TCRdb to about 2020). Notes on the research overall: Collaborator samples came from the United States, Italy and Spain and covered acute and convalescent phases of COVID-19. Deeply sampled blood TCRbeta repertoires from subjects exposed to, actively infected with, or recovered from COVID-19 were included in the dataset. Samples were obtained from the ongoing ImmuneRACE study (first 160 participants) and from 950 to 1,500 subjects provided by 6 global collaborators. Where available, HLA class I and class II types were taken from metadata supplied by the sample provider and were not determined by assay-based typing. The repertoires were made available in a free public database intended to serve as a resource for research on the immune response to SARS-CoV-2. The material from the prospective study consisted of cDNA or gDNA derived from T cells, B-cell-depleted T cells, or PBMCs. Sample metadata almost always included a de-identified subject ID, COVID-19 status, age in years and sex. What the study reported, not specific to this receptor: Clinical and demographic metadata were provided uncurated, with the amount varying by source and participant.

TCRbeta CDR3 regions were amplified from genomic DNA by means of the immunoSEQ Assay, a bias-controlled multiplex PCR. Per the source publication's procedure: Within the assay, amplification of reference gene primers was used to estimate how many nucleated cells each sample contained. To quantify the absolute abundance of each unique TCRbeta CDR3 rearrangement, sequence reads were collapsed and filtered. For each sample, productive Simpson clonality was calculated as the square root of Simpson's diversity index over productive rearrangements. The immuneACCESS repertoire file appears here via TCRdb, limited to in-frame rearrangements. These files lack a portion of the clones; in checked studies, under half of the deficit traces to unresolved V genes, and the cause of the others is not known. For V, J and clone size, that table is used; D and trimming come from the DNA. A total of under 200,000 clones appear in this sample, approximately 90% of them only once. Roughly 2.1% of the sample comes from the top ten.

This TCR derives from a man younger than 35 with acute or convalescent COVID-19. Material: peripheral blood. In this chain, TRBV6-1 is recombined with TRBJ1-2; 8 nucleotides in the junction match TRBD1. CDR3 reads: CASSERDRPYGYTF. The DNA sequence reads TGTGCCAGCAGTGAGCGGGACAGGCCCTATGGCTACACCTTC.